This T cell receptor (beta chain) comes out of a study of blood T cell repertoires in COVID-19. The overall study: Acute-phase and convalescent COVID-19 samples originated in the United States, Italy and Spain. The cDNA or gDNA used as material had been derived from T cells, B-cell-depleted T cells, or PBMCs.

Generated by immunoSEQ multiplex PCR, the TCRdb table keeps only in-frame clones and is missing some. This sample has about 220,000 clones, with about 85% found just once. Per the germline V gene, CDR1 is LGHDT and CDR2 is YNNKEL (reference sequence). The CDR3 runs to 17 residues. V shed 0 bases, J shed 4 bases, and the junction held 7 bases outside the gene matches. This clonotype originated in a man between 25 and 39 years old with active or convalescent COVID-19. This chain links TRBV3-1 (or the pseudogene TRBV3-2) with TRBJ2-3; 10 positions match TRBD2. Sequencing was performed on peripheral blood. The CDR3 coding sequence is TGTGCCAGCAGCCAAGAAGGGAGCGGGGGGGCCTCAGATACGCAGTATTTT. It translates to CASSQEGSGGASDTQYF.